This TCR beta chain was captured in a study of cytomegalovirus exposure and HLA in healthy donors. Whole-study findings and limits: A later analysis found TCR association rates differed by HLA locus, highest for DRB1 and lowest for HLA-C.

Primers: 60 Vbeta forward and 13 Jbeta reverse. Method: immunoSEQ multiplex PCR; TCRdb's copy keeps in-frame clones and lacks some. The top ten clones hold around 3% of a sample with more than 140,000 clones, roughly 64% of them seen once. The V gene end was trimmed by 1 base and the J gene end by 3 bases; junction bases not matched to a gene: 6. CDR1 is MGHRA and CDR2 is YSYEKL in the germline V gene. The CDR3 consists of 16 residues. This clone was found once. Its cognate antigen is unknown. The sequenced material came from PBMCs. The rearrangement joins TRBV4-1 to TRBJ2-1, with 7 bases that match TRBD1. The TCR was taken from a woman in her 30s in good health and CMV-seropositive. The CDR3 loop is CASSQGWAGGYNEQFF. In DNA form, the CDR3 reads TGCGCCAGCAGCCAAGGGTGGGCAGGGGGCTACAATGAGCAGTTCTTC.